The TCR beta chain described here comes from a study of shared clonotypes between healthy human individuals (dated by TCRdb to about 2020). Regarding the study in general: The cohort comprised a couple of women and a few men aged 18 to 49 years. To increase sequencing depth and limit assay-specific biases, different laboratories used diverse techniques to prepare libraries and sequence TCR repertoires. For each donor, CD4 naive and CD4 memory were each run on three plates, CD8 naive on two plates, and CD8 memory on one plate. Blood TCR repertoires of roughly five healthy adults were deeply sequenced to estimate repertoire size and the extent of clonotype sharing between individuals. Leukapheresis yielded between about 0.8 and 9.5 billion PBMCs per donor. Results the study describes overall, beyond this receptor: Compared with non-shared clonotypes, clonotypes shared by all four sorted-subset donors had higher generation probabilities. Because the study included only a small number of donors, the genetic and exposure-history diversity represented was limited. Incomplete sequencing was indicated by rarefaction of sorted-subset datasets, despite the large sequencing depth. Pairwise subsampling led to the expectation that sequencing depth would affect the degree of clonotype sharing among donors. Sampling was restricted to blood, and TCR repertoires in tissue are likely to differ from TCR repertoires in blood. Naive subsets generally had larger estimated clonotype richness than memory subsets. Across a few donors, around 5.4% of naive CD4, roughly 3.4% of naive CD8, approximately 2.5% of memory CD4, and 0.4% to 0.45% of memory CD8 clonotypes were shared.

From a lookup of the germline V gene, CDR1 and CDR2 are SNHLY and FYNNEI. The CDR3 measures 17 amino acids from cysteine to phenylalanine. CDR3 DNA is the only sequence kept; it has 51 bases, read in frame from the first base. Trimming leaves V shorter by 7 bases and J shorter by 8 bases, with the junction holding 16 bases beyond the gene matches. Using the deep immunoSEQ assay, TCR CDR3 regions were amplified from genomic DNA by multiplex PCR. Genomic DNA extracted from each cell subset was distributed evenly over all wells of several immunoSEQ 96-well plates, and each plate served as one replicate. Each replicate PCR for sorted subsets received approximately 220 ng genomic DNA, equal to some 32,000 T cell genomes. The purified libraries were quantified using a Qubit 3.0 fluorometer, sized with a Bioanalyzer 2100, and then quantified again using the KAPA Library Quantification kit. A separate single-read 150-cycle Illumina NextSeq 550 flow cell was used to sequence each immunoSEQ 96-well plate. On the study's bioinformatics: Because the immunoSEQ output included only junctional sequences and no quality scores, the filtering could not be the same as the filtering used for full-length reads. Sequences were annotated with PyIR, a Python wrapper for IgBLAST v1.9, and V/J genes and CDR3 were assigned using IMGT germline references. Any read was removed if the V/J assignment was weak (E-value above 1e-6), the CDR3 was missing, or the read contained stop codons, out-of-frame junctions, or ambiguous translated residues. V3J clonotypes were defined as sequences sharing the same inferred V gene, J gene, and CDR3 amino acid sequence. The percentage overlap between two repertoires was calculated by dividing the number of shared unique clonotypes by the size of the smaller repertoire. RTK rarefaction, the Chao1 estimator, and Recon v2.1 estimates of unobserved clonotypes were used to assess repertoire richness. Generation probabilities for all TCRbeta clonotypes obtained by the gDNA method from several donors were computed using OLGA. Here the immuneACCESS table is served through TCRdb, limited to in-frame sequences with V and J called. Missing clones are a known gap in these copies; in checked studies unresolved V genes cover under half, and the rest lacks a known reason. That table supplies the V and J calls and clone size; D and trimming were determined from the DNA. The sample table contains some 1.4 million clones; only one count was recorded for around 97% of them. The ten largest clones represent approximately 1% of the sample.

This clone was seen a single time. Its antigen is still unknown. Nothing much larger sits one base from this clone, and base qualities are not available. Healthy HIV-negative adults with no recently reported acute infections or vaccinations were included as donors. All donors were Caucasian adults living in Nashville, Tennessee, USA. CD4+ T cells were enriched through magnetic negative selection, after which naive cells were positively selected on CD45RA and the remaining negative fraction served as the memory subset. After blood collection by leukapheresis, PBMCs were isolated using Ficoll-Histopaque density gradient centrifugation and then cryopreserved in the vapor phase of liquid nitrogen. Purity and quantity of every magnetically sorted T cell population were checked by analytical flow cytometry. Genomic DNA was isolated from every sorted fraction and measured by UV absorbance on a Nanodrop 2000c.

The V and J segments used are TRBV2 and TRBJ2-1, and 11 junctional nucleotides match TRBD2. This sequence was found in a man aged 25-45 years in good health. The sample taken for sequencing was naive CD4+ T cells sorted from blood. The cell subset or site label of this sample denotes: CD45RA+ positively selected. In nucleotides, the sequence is TGTGCCAGCAACCCCCGGACTAGCGGGTTAACAGTGGATGAGCAGTTCTTC. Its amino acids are CASNPRTSGLTVDEQFF. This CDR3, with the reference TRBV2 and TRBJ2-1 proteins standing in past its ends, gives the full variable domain EPEVTQTPSHQVTQMGQEVILRCVPISNHLYFYWYRQILGQKVEFLVSFYNNEISEKSEIFDDQFSVERPDGSNFTLKIRSTKLEDSAMYFCASNPRTSGLTVDEQFFGPGTRLTVL.